Each of the 13 T cell receptor beta chains below was sequenced from the same sample in a study of radiotherapy plus CTLA-4 blockade in lung cancer. Sequencing was performed with immunoSEQ multiplex PCR; in TCRdb, only in-frame clones are kept and a portion is missing. Of some 52,000 clones detected, roughly three quarters appear once; the ten largest clones hold 3% to 4%. Sequencing used peripheral blood, obtained from a patient treated with radiotherapy plus ipilimumab. The receptors were sampled from a human donor with non-small cell lung cancer who had a partial response to radiotherapy plus ipilimumab.

DNA of the CDR3: TGTGCCAGCAGCCGTAGCGGGGGCCCTAGCACAGATACGCAGTATTTT. Amino acids: CASSRSGGPSTDTQYF. The chain employs TRBV5-6 and TRBJ2-3, with TRBD2 identical over 9 bases. V was clipped by 4 bases and J by 0 bases; unmatched bases: 6. From germline, CDR1 is SGHDT and CDR2 YYEEEE. CDR3 length: 16 residues.

The chain joins TRBV6-5 to TRBJ1-2; D is unresolved. The CDR3 has 11 amino acids. CDR1 is MNHEY, CDR2 SVGAGI, per germline. Trimming shortened V by 2 bases and J by 13 bases, and 11 bases separated the two germline ends. The CDR3 coding sequence is TGTGCCAGCAGTTACGGGCCGGTACTCACCTTC. It yields the protein CASSYGPVLTF.

The chain couples TRBV19 to TRBJ1-1; TRBD1 agrees at 8 bases. With 7 bases clipped from V and 0 bases from J, the junction kept 16 bases outside the gene matches. The CDR3 extends over 18 amino acids. Per the germline V gene, CDR1 is LNHDA and CDR2 is SQIVND (reference sequence). This chain's CDR3 is CASTRIRDRSPMNTEAFF. Written as DNA, the CDR3 is TGTGCCAGTACCCGAATCCGGGACAGGAGCCCCATGAACACTGAAGCTTTCTTT.

The rearrangement uses TRBV28 and TRBJ1-2; no firm D call. The CDR3 runs to 12 residues. The ends were cut back, 2 bases at V and 4 bases at J, with 5 bases in the middle. Germline V gives CDR1 MDHEN, CDR2 SYDVKM. CDR3 in DNA: TGTGCCAGCAGTTTAGAGGTCTATGGCTACACCTTC. This translates into CASSLEVYGYTF.

By sample fraction, this clone is medium-sized. V is TRBV29-1 and J is TRBJ2-7, with 7 positions matching TRBD2. Losses at the gene ends were 1 base for V and 3 bases for J; bases not matched to a gene: 6. Germline V CDR1 and CDR2: SQVTM, ANQGSEA. CDR3 length equals 14 residues. CDR3 DNA sequence: TGCAGCGTTGAAGGTCTGGCGGGGGACTACGAGCAGTACTTC. Translation: CSVEGLAGDYEQYF.

The chain uses TRBV29-1 and TRBJ2-2; weak D call: TRBD2 (5 bases). The CDR3 loop spans 15 amino acids. V dropped 8 bases and J dropped 2 bases, with 18 bases sitting between them. Germline assignment: CDR1 SQVTM and CDR2 ANQGSEA. In DNA, the CDR3 is TGCAGCATTGTGATTCGCGGGCCCAACACCGGGGAGCTGTTTTTT. It is translated as CSIVIRGPNTGELFF.

This chain connects TRBV6-5 to TRBJ1-4; no clear D gene. The CDR3 runs 14 residues. Per germline, CDR1 MNHEY and CDR2 SVGAGI. V was shortened by 6 bases and J by 3 bases, with 11 bases between the two germline ends. CDR3 in DNA: TGTGCCAGCAGCCCAAGCCGAGCTAATGAAAAACTGTTTTTT. Translating it yields CASSPSRANEKLFF.

This chain links TRBV10-3 with TRBJ2-5, with 7 nucleotides matching TRBD1. The tail of the sequence fits TRBJ2-7 better, so the J call may be wrong. The length of the CDR3 is 15 residues. The germline V gene has CDR1 ENHRY and CDR2 SYGVKD. CDR3 sequence (DNA): TGTGCCTCCGTCCCGTCTAATCAGGGGGTATACGAGCAGTACTTC. Residues: CASVPSNQGVYEQYF.

The chain carries TRBV27 and TRBJ2-3, with 14 bases matching TRBD2. The CDR3 is made up of 16 amino acids. CDR1 is MNHEY, CDR2 SMNVEV, per germline (reference sequence). With 6 bases clipped from V and 2 bases from J, the junction kept 4 bases outside the gene matches. CDR3 amino acids: CASRPGLAGVTDTQYF. CDR3 DNA sequence: TGTGCCAGCAGACCGGGACTAGCGGGGGTCACAGATACGCAGTATTTT.

This clone was detected a few times. The V and J genes are TRBV10-1 and TRBJ2-2; the D is unclear. Germline CDR1 and CDR2: WNHNN and SYGVQD (reference sequence). With 6 bases removed from V and 6 bases from J, the gap between germline ends came to 14 bases. CDR3 size: 14 residues. CDR3 sequence: CASSETRRPGELFF. DNA of the CDR3: TGCGCCAGCAGCGAGACCCGGCGGCCCGGGGAGCTGTTTTTT.

The J gene is TRBJ2-2, the V gene TRBV2; 7 nucleotides align to TRBD1. V lost 0 bases to trimming and J lost 2 bases; unmatched junction nucleotides: 3. The CDR3 totals 16 residues. The germline gives CDR1 SNHLY, CDR2 FYNNEI. This CDR3 is CASSEAGGLNTGELFF. For the CDR3, the DNA is TGTGCCAGCAGTGAAGCAGGGGGCCTTAACACCGGGGAGCTGTTTTTT.

The rearrangement links TRBV7-8 to TRBJ2-7; 7 nucleotides line up with TRBD1. Germline loops: CDR1 SGHVS, CDR2 FQNEAQ. J was trimmed by 6 bases and V by 4 bases; bases with no gene match: 9. This CDR3 has 14 amino acids. This chain's CDR3 is CASSYPGQNLEQYF. CDR3 nucleotides: TGTGCCAGCAGCTACCCGGGACAGAACCTCGAGCAGTACTTC.

This clone was observed once. The rearrangement links TRBV10-2 to TRBJ2-3; D unresolved. Trimming stripped 3 bases from V and 2 bases from J, with 15 bases between. CDR1 and CDR2 from the germline V gene are WSHSY and SAAADI. CDR3 length: 16 amino acids. Here the CDR3 DNA reads TGCGCCAGCAGTGAACCCACGGTACCAAACACAGATACGCAGTATTTT. Residues: CASSEPTVPNTDTQYF.